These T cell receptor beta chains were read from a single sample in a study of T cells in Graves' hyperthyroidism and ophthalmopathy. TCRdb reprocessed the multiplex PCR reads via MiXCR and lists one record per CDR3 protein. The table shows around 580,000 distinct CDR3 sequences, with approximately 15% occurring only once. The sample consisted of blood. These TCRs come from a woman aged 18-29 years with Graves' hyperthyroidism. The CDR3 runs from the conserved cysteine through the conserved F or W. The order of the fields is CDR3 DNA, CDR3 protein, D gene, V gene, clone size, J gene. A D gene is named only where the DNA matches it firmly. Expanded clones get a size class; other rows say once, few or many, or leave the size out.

CDR3nt: TGTGCCAGCAGCTTACCCCTAGCGGGACGCACAGATACGCAGTATTTT
CDR3aa: CASSLPLAGRTDTQYF
d_gene: TRBD2
v_gene: TRBV7-9
abundance: many
j_gene: TRBJ2-3

CDR3nt: TGTGCCAGCAGCCATAGCGGGAACACAGATACGCAGTATTTT
CDR3aa: CASSHSGNTDTQYF
d_gene: TRBD2
v_gene: TRBV5-5
abundance: NA
j_gene: TRBJ2-3

CDR3nt: TGTGCCAGCAGCTTAGAGGGACAGGGACAGCTGCCCACCGGGGAGCTGTTTTTT
CDR3aa: CASSLEGQGQLPTGELFF
d_gene: TRBD1
v_gene: TRBV7-8
abundance: NA
j_gene: TRBJ2-2

CDR3nt: TGTGCCAGCAGTGAACAGGGTGGCGCAGATACGCAGTATTTT
CDR3aa: CASSEQGGADTQYF
d_gene: NA
v_gene: TRBV6-1
abundance: few
j_gene: TRBJ2-3

CDR3nt: TGTGCCAGCAGTGGCGGACAGGGCGACATTCAGTACTTC
CDR3aa: CASSGGQGDIQYF
d_gene: TRBD1
v_gene: TRBV6-1
abundance: NA
j_gene: TRBJ2-4

CDR3nt: TGTGCCAGCTCACCGCCGGGGACGAACACTGAAGCTTTCTTT
CDR3aa: CASSPPGTNTEAFF
d_gene: NA
v_gene: TRBV18
abundance: many
j_gene: TRBJ1-1

CDR3nt: TGCGCCAGCAGCCTACTGGTGGGAGCGAATTCACCCCTCCACTTT
CDR3aa: CASSLLVGANSPLHF
d_gene: NA
v_gene: TRBV5-1
abundance: many
j_gene: TRBJ1-6

CDR3nt: TGTGCCAGCAGCCTGACTTATCCTGGGCAGCCCCAGCATTTT
CDR3aa: CASSLTYPGQPQHF
d_gene: NA
v_gene: TRBV2
abundance: many
j_gene: TRBJ1-5

CDR3nt: TGTGCCAGCAGACGGACTAGCTCCCCCGAGCAGTACTTC
CDR3aa: CASRRTSSPEQYF
d_gene: TRBD2
v_gene: TRBV11-2
abundance: NA
j_gene: TRBJ2-7

CDR3nt: TGTGCCAGTAGTCTCCGGGACAGGGGGTTGGGGAATTCACCCCTCCACTTT
CDR3aa: CASSLRDRGLGNSPLHF
d_gene: TRBD1
v_gene: TRBV19
abundance: few
j_gene: TRBJ1-6

CDR3nt: TGTGCCAGCACTCCTTCGGACAGTGTGGGAGAGACCCAGTACTTC
CDR3aa: CASTPSDSVGETQYF
d_gene: NA
v_gene: TRBV12-3/TRBV12-4
abundance: few
j_gene: TRBJ2-5

CDR3nt: TGCAGCGTGAGAAAAACAGGGGGCTGGGAGACCCAGTACTTC
CDR3aa: CSVRKTGGWETQYF
d_gene: TRBD1
v_gene: TRBV29-1
abundance: NA
j_gene: TRBJ2-5

CDR3nt: TGTGCCAGCAGCTCCCTAAGGGGACCCTCCTACGAGCAGTACTTC
CDR3aa: CASSSLRGPSYEQYF
d_gene: NA
v_gene: TRBV11-3
abundance: many
j_gene: TRBJ2-7

CDR3nt: TGTGCCAGCAGCTTGCCGCAGGGTGCTAATTCACCCCTCCACTTT
CDR3aa: CASSLPQGANSPLHF
d_gene: NA
v_gene: TRBV7-2
abundance: NA
j_gene: TRBJ1-6

CDR3nt: TGTGCCAGTAACACGGGACTAGCGGGAGCCAATGAGCAGTTCTTC
CDR3aa: CASNTGLAGANEQFF
d_gene: TRBD2
v_gene: TRBV19
abundance: NA
j_gene: TRBJ2-1

CDR3nt: TGTGCCAGCTCACCCCCAGCTTACCCTCGGGCAGATACGCAGTATTTT
CDR3aa: CASSPPAYPRADTQYF
d_gene: NA
v_gene: TRBV18
abundance: many
j_gene: TRBJ2-3

CDR3nt: TGTGCCAGCAGCTTCGGGCAGGGATATTTTCAGCCCCAGCATTTT
CDR3aa: CASSFGQGYFQPQHF
d_gene: NA
v_gene: TRBV7-2
abundance: few
j_gene: TRBJ1-5

CDR3nt: TGCAGCGTTGAAGATTGGTCAGGTGACGAGCAGTACTTC
CDR3aa: CSVEDWSGDEQYF
d_gene: NA
v_gene: TRBV29-1
abundance: NA
j_gene: TRBJ2-7

CDR3nt: TGTGCCACCAGTGACTGGGACAGGGACTATGGCTACACCTTC
CDR3aa: CATSDWDRDYGYTF
d_gene: TRBD1
v_gene: TRBV24-1
abundance: many
j_gene: TRBJ1-2

CDR3nt: TGTGCCACCAGTGCCGCAGGGGACAACCACAATGAGCAGTTCTTC
CDR3aa: CATSAAGDNHNEQFF
d_gene: NA
v_gene: TRBV24-1
abundance: NA
j_gene: TRBJ2-1

CDR3nt: TGTGCCAGCAGCCGCCATTACGAGCAGTACTTC
CDR3aa: CASSRHYEQYF
d_gene: NA
v_gene: TRBV12-3/TRBV12-4
abundance: few
j_gene: TRBJ2-7

CDR3nt: TGTGCTAGTGGTATCAGGGGGTTAGGGGACTGGGTGAACACTGAAGCTTTCTTT
CDR3aa: CASGIRGLGDWVNTEAFF
d_gene: TRBD1
v_gene: TRBV12-5
abundance: many
j_gene: TRBJ1-1

CDR3nt: TGTGCCAGCAGTTCCACGGACGGGTTTCACAGTTACTATGGCTACACCTTC
CDR3aa: CASSSTDGFHSYYGYTF
d_gene: NA
v_gene: TRBV27
abundance: many
j_gene: TRBJ1-2

CDR3nt: TGCAGTGCCCTGGACGGTTACTCTGGAAACACCATATATTTT
CDR3aa: CSALDGYSGNTIYF
d_gene: NA
v_gene: TRBV20-1
abundance: NA
j_gene: TRBJ1-3

CDR3nt: TGTGCCAGCAGTTCAGGGACAGGGATTAGCTATGGCTACACCTTC
CDR3aa: CASSSGTGISYGYTF
d_gene: TRBD1
v_gene: TRBV12-3/TRBV12-4
abundance: many
j_gene: TRBJ1-2

CDR3nt: TGTGCCAGCAGCTGGGGACAGGCATCAACCGGGGAGCTGTTTTTT
CDR3aa: CASSWGQASTGELFF
d_gene: TRBD1
v_gene: TRBV11-2
abundance: NA
j_gene: TRBJ2-2

CDR3nt: TGTGCCAGCAGTTCCCGGGACAGGGGGAGGTCTGAGCAGTACTTC
CDR3aa: CASSSRDRGRSEQYF
d_gene: TRBD1
v_gene: TRBV28
abundance: many
j_gene: TRBJ2-7

CDR3nt: TGTGCCAGCTCATCGGGACTAGCGGGAGTAGAGACCCAGTACTTC
CDR3aa: CASSSGLAGVETQYF
d_gene: TRBD2
v_gene: TRBV18
abundance: NA
j_gene: TRBJ2-5

CDR3nt: TGTGCCAGTAGTATTTTCGGGTACGAGCAGTACTTC
CDR3aa: CASSIFGYEQYF
d_gene: NA
v_gene: TRBV19
abundance: few
j_gene: TRBJ2-7

CDR3nt: TGCGCCAGCAGCCAAGTTCTAGCGAACACCGGGGAGCTGTTTTTT
CDR3aa: CASSQVLANTGELFF
d_gene: NA
v_gene: TRBV4-1
abundance: few
j_gene: TRBJ2-2

CDR3nt: TGTGCCAGCAGCGTAGGTATTATAGAGACCCAGTACTTC
CDR3aa: CASSVGIIETQYF
d_gene: NA
v_gene: TRBV9
abundance: NA
j_gene: TRBJ2-5

CDR3nt: TGTGCCAGCAGTTTGTCTTCTAGAGGTGAGCAGTTCTTC
CDR3aa: CASSLSSRGEQFF
d_gene: NA
v_gene: TRBV6-2/TRBV6-3
abundance: many
j_gene: TRBJ2-1

CDR3nt: TGCGCCAGCAGCACCAGTGGAAGAAAAGAAAAACTGTTTTTT
CDR3aa: CASSTSGRKEKLFF
d_gene: NA
v_gene: TRBV5-1
abundance: few
j_gene: TRBJ1-4

CDR3nt: TGCGCCAGCAGTCGTACTCGATCCTATGGCTACACCTTC
CDR3aa: CASSRTRSYGYTF
d_gene: NA
v_gene: TRBV10-1
abundance: many
j_gene: TRBJ1-2

CDR3nt: TGTGCCAGCAGCGGCCCACGGGGGGTTAACTATGGCTACACCTTC
CDR3aa: CASSGPRGVNYGYTF
d_gene: NA
v_gene: TRBV5-6
abundance: NA
j_gene: TRBJ1-2

CDR3nt: TGTGCCACCAGCAGAGGGCTTGCTAGGGGGAGTTACGAGCAGTACTTC
CDR3aa: CATSRGLARGSYEQYF
d_gene: NA
v_gene: TRBV15
abundance: many
j_gene: TRBJ2-7

CDR3nt: TGTGCCAGCAGGGATGGACTAGCGGGGGTAGCCCGGACCCAGTACTTC
CDR3aa: CASRDGLAGVARTQYF
d_gene: TRBD2
v_gene: TRBV6-2/TRBV6-3
abundance: NA
j_gene: TRBJ2-5

CDR3nt: TGTGCCAGCAGCCAGTTAGGGCGCAACGAGCAGTACTTC
CDR3aa: CASSQLGRNEQYF
d_gene: NA
v_gene: TRBV14
abundance: few
j_gene: TRBJ2-7

CDR3nt: TGCGCCAGCAGCCAAAAAACAGGATTCAAAAACATTCAGTACTTC
CDR3aa: CASSQKTGFKNIQYF
d_gene: NA
v_gene: TRBV4-1
abundance: NA
j_gene: TRBJ2-4

CDR3nt: TGTGCCAGCAGTCCCGGGACTAGCGGGGGATACACAGATACGCAGTATTTT
CDR3aa: CASSPGTSGGYTDTQYF
d_gene: TRBD2
v_gene: TRBV12-3/TRBV12-4
abundance: many
j_gene: TRBJ2-3